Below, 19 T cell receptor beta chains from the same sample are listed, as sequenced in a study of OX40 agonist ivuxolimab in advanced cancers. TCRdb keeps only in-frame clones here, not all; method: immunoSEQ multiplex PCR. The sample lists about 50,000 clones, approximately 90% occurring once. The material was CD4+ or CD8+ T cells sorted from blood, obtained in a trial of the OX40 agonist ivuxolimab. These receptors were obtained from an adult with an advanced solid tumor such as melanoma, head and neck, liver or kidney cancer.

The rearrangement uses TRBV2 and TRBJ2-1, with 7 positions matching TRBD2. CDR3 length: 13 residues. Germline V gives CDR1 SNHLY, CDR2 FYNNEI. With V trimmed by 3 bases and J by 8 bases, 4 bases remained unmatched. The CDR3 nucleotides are TGTGCCAGCAGTGAGGGGAGGGTCGATGAGCAGTTCTTC. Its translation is CASSEGRVDEQFF.

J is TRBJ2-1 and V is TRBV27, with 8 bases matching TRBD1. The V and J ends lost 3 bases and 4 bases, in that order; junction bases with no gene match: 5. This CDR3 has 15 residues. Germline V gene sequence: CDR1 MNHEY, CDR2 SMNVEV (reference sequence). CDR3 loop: CASSFYRGSYNEQFF. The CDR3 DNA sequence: TGTGCCAGCAGTTTCTACAGGGGGTCTTACAATGAGCAGTTCTTC.

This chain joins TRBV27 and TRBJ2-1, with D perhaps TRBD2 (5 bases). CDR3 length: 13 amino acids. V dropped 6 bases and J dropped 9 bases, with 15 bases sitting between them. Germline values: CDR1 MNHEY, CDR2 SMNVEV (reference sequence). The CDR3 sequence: CASRALSGVEQFF. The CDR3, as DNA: TGTGCCAGCAGGGCACTCAGCGGTGTTGAGCAGTTCTTC.

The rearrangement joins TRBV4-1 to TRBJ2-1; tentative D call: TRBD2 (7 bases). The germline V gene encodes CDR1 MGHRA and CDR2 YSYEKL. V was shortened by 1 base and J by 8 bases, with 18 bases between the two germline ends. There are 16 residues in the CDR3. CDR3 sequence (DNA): TGCGCCAGCAGCCAAGTAGGGGGGGCCTCTATGTATGAGCAGTTCTTC. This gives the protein CASSQVGGASMYEQFF.

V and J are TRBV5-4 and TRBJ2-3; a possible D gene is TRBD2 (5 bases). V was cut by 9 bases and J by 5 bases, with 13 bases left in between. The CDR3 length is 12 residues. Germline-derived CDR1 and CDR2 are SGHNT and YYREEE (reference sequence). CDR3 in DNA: TGTGCCACCCGTTCAGCGGTAGATACGCAGTATTTT. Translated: CATRSAVDTQYF. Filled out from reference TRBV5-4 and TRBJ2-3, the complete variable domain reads ETGVTQSPTHLIKTRGQQVTLRCSSQSGHNTVSWYQQALGQGPQFIFQYYREEENGRGNFPPRFSGLQFPNYSSELNVNALELDDSALYLCATRSAVDTQYFGPGTRLTVL.

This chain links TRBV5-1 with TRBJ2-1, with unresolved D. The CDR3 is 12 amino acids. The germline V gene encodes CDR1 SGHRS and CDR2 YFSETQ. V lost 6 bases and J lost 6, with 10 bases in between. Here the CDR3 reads CASTGPSNEQFF. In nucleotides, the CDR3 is TGCGCCAGCACAGGACCGTCCAATGAGCAGTTCTTC.

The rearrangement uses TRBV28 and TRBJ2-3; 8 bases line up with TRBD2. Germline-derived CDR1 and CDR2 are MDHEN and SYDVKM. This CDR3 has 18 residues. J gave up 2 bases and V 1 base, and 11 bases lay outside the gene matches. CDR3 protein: CASSLSAGAESFTDTQYF. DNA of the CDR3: TGTGCCAGCAGTTTATCAGCGGGGGCTGAGTCATTCACAGATACGCAGTATTTT.

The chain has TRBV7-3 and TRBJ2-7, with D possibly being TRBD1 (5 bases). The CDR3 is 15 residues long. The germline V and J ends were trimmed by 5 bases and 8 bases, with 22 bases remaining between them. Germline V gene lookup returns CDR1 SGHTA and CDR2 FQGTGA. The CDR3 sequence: CASSPTEADADQQYF. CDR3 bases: TGTGCCAGCAGCCCGACAGAGGCGGACGCCGACCAGCAGTACTTC.

Written as DNA, the CDR3 is TGTGCCAGCAACCTTGGGACTAGCGGGAGACCAGATACGCAGTATTTT. Translated: CASNLGTSGRPDTQYF. The chain links TRBV27 to TRBJ2-3, with TRBD2 matching 14 bases. This CDR3 has 16 residues. The germline V gene encodes CDR1 MNHEY and CDR2 SMNVEV (reference sequence). The V segment lost 7 bases and the J segment 4 bases; nucleotides outside the gene matches: 7.

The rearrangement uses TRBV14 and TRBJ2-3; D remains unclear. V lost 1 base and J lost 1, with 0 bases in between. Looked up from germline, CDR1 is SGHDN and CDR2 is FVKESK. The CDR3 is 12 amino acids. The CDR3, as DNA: TGTGCCAGCAGCCAAGGCACAGATACGCAGTATTTT. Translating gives CASSQGTDTQYF.

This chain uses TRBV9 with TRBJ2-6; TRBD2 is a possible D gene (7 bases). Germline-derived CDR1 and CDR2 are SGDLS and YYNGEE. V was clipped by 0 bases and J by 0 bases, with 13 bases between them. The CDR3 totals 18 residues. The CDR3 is CASSVAEGGRSGANVLTF. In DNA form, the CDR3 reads TGTGCCAGCAGCGTAGCCGAGGGGGGGCGCTCTGGGGCCAACGTCCTGACTTTC.

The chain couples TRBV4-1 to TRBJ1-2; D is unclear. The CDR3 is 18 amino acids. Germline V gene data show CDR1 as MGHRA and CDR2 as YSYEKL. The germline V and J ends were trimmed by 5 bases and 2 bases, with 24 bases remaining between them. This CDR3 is CASSKAGFGKHSNYGYTF. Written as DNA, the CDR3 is TGCGCCAGCAGCAAGGCCGGTTTCGGGAAACATTCGAACTATGGCTACACCTTC.

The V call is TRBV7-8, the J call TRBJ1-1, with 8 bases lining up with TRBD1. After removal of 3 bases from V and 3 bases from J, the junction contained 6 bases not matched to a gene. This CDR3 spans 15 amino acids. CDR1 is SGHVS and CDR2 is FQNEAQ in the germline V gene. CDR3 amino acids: CASSFRQGYDTEAFF. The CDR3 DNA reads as TGTGCCAGCAGCTTTAGACAGGGGTATGACACTGAAGCTTTCTTT.

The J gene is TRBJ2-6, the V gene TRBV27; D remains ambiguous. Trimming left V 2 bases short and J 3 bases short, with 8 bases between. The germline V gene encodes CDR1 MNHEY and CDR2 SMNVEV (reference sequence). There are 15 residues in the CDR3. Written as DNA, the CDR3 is TGTGCCAGCAGTTTAATGGGTGGTGGGGCCAACGTCCTGACTTTC. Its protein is CASSLMGGGANVLTF. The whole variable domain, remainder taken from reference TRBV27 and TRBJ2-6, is EAQVTQNPRYLITVTGKKLTVTCSQNMNHEYMSWYRQDPGLGLRQIYYSMNVEVTDKGDVPEGYKVSRKEKRNFPLILESPSPNQTSLYFCASSLMGGGANVLTFGAGSRLTVL.

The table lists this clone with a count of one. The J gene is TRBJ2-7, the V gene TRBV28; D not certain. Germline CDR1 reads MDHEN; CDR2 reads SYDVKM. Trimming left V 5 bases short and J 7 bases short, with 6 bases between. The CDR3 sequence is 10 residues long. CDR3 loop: CASSLGEQYF. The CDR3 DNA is TGTGCCAGCAGTCTAGGGGAGCAGTACTTC.

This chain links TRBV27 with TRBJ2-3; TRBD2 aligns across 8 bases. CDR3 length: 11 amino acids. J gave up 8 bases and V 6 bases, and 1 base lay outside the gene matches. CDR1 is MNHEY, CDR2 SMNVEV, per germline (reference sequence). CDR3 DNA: TGTGCCAGCAGCCGGGGGGGTACGCAGTATTTT. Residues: CASSRGGTQYF.

CDR3 amino acids: CASRPDMSNYGYTF. CDR3 DNA: TGTGCCAGCAGACCCGACATGAGTAACTATGGCTACACCTTC. The V gene is TRBV2, the J gene TRBJ1-2; no firm D call. The germline V gene encodes CDR1 SNHLY and CDR2 FYNNEI. This CDR3 spans 14 amino acids. V lost 6 bases, J lost 1 base, and 12 bases lay in between. Full variable domain (remainder filled in from reference TRBV2 and TRBJ1-2): EPEVTQTPSHQVTQMGQEVILRCVPISNHLYFYWYRQILGQKVEFLVSFYNNEISEKSEIFDDQFSVERPDGSNFTLKIRSTKLEDSAMYFCASRPDMSNYGYTFGSGTRLTVV.

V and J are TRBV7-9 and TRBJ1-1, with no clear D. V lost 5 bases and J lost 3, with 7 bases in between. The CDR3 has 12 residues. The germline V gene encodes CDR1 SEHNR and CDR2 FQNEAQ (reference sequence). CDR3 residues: CASSVSDTEAFF. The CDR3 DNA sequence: TGTGCCAGCAGCGTCAGTGACACTGAAGCTTTCTTT. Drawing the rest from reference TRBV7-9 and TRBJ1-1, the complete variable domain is DTGVSQNPRHKITKRGQNVTFRCDPISEHNRLYWYRQTLGQGPEFLTYFQNEAQLEKSRLLSDRFSAERPKGSFSTLEIQRTEQGDSAMYLCASSVSDTEAFFGQGTRLTVV.

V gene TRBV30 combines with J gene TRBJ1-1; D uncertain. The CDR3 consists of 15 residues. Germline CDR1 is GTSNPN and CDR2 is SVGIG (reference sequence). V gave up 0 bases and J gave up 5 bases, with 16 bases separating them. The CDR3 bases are TGTGCCTGGAGTGTTGGGATCGGTCAGACAACTGAAGCTTTCTTT. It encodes CAWSVGIGQTTEAFF.